A single sample is the source of the 4 T cell receptor beta chains below, sequenced in a study of blood T cell repertoires in COVID-19 (TCRdb year 2020). Library method: the immunoSEQ multiplex PCR assay. The table comes from immuneACCESS by way of TCRdb, which keeps in-frame sequences with V and J called. Part of the clones is missing from these tables; in studies checked, under half for an unresolved V gene and the rest for unknown reasons. The sample table lists around 70,000 clones, roughly 80% of them with a count of one. Jointly, the top ten make up about 24% of the sample. The specimen was peripheral blood. These TCRs come from a human donor in a cohort sampled during active COVID-19.

The rearrangement links TRBV2 to TRBJ1-2; 7 bases match TRBD1. V gave up 6 bases and J gave up 8 bases; unmatched junction bases: 9. Germline V CDR1 and CDR2: SNHLY, FYNNEI. This CDR3 contains 13 residues. The CDR3 bases are TGTGCCAGCAGCAAAGACAGGGCCTCGGGCTACACCTTC. This translates into CASSKDRASGYTF. The whole variable domain, filled in from reference TRBV2 and TRBJ1-2, reads EPEVTQTPSHQVTQMGQEVILRCVPISNHLYFYWYRQILGQKVEFLVSFYNNEISEKSEIFDDQFSVERPDGSNFTLKIRSTKLEDSAMYFCASSKDRASGYTFGSGTRLTVV.

This chain joins TRBV27 and TRBJ2-3, with 7 positions matching TRBD2. Germline trimming cut 6 bases from V and 0 bases from J; bases unmatched to any gene: 6. CDR3 length: 15 amino acids. The germline CDR1 and CDR2 sequences are MNHEY and SMNVEV (reference sequence). The CDR3 DNA is TGTGCCAGCAGAAGGACTAGGGCTAGCACAGATACGCAGTATTTT. As protein: CASRRTRASTDTQYF.

This clone came up once. The CDR3 DNA reads TGCGCCAGCGCGTCCCCGGGGGTTGAAGCTTTCTTT. It translates to CASASPGVEAFF. The rearrangement uses TRBV5-1 and TRBJ1-1; possibly TRBD1 for D (5 bases). The ends were cut back, 7 bases at V and 7 bases at J, with 14 bases in the middle. This CDR3 is built from 12 residues. CDR1 is SGHRS, CDR2 YFSETQ, per germline.

The CDR3 DNA reads as TGTGCCAGCAGCTTAGAGACCAGGCTGCTTGGCTACACCTTC. Translating gives CASSLETRLLGYTF. The J gene is TRBJ1-2, the V gene TRBV7-9; D remains ambiguous. Germline-derived CDR1 and CDR2 are SEHNR and FQNEAQ (reference sequence). This CDR3 is 14 amino acids long. Trimming removed 1 base from V and 7 bases from J, with 13 bases in between.